This T cell receptor (beta chain) was observed in a study of patients and donors after allogeneic stem cell transplantation. This clonotype was picked up many times. The V gene's germline CDR1 is SGDLS and CDR2 YYNGEE. V shed 3 bases, J shed 4 bases, and the junction held 3 bases outside the gene matches. This CDR3 region has 14 residues. TCRdb independently ran MiXCR on the RT-PCR reads; one entry per CDR3 protein. This table has more than 850,000 distinct CDR3 sequences, about a sixth appearing once. Sequencing was done on a sample of blood, either unsorted or a sorted T cell fraction (not recorded which). The V and J genes are TRBV9 and TRBJ2-2; 7 bases are a match to TRBD1. This sequence originates from a human donor who was either an allogeneic HSCT recipient or a stem cell or donor lymphocyte infusion donor (not recorded which). It is not recorded whose cells these are; they may come from a transplant donor. The CDR3 region has the DNA TGTGCCAGCAGCGGAGACAGGGTCACCGGGGAGCTGTTTTTT. Protein: CASSGDRVTGELFF.